The clone carrying this T cell receptor (beta chain) showed up just a few times. No antigen is known for it. These data originate in a study of vaccination effects on CD4 cells after COVID-19. Study-level findings and limits: Clones induced by infection and by vaccine showed marked clonal contraction late after vaccination.

The CDR3 length is 15 residues. Trimming took 4 bases from V and 0 from J, leaving 11 bases between them. Germline V gives CDR1 SGHRS, CDR2 YFSETQ. Sequencing was preceded by expansion of antigen-specific CD4+ T cells with viral peptide pools in the ViraFEST assay. The culture ran for roughly ten days, and then CD4+ T cells were isolated. Vaccination of participants consisted of two doses of either the BNT162b2 or mRNA-1273 vaccine. Using immunoSEQ multiplex PCR, the repertoire was profiled, and TCRdb retains in-frame clones only, with some absent. The sample records 30,000 to 35,000 clones, more than 75% being singletons.

The receptor comes from a human donor who received a COVID-19 vaccine. Some clones in this sample may be carry-over from other donors' samples. The sequences come from CD4+ T cells from PBMCs cultured with HCoV-NL63 spike peptides, collected after COVID-19 vaccination. The V call is TRBV5-1, the J call TRBJ1-3; D gene uncertain. The CDR3 region has the DNA TGCGCCAGCAGCCCGGACGCGAGCTCTGGAAACACCATATATTTT. Translating it yields CASSPDASSGNTIYF.